One and the same sample provided the 27 T cell receptor beta chains below, sequenced in a study of response to subunit inactivated influenza vaccine. TCRdb redid the calling of the RT-PCR reads with MiXCR, one entry per CDR3 protein. The sample holds fewer than 750,000 distinct CDR3 sequences, around 13% seen once. The material sequenced was PBMCs from blood, taken about 12 days after vaccination. The receptors originated from a man between 50 and 59 years old who received an inactivated influenza vaccine.

This chain links TRBV7-9 with TRBJ2-3; D is perhaps TRBD1 or TRBD2 (5 bases each). Germline V gene data show CDR1 as SEHNR and CDR2 as FQNEAQ (reference sequence). This CDR3 region has 16 residues. V was clipped by 5 bases and J by 2 bases, with 17 bases between them. The CDR3: CASSQGRDRNTDTQYF. Here the CDR3 DNA reads TGTGCCAGCAGCCAGGGCCGGGACCGCAACACAGATACGCAGTATTTT.

The chain employs TRBV6-6 and TRBJ1-3; 10 nucleotides align to TRBD1. The V segment lost 4 bases and the J segment 4 bases; nucleotides outside the gene matches: 10. This CDR3 has 17 amino acids. Germline V gene lookup returns CDR1 MNHNY and CDR2 SVGAGI (reference sequence). CDR3 amino acids: CASSSSRGQGEGNTIYF. DNA for the CDR3: TGTGCCAGCAGTTCCTCGAGAGGACAGGGGGAAGGAAACACCATATATTTT.

The DNA for the CDR3 is TGTGCCAGCAGTTTATACTCGGGACTAGCGGGAGGCGAGCAGTACTTC. Amino acid sequence: CASSLYSGLAGGEQYF. The chain couples TRBV27 to TRBJ2-7; 15 bases line up with TRBD2. V shed 1 base and J 6 bases; nucleotides not matched to a gene: 4. The CDR3 contains 16 residues. In germline, CDR1 is MNHEY, CDR2 SMNVEV (reference sequence).

This sequence joins TRBV9 and TRBJ2-2; no reliable D call. The V gene's germline CDR1 is SGDLS and CDR2 YYNGEE. Trimming took off 1 base at V and 1 base at J, with 5 bases between the two ends. There are 14 residues in the CDR3. The CDR3 nucleotides read TGTGCCAGCAGCGTAAGGTTGAACACCGGGGAGCTGTTTTTT. This codes for CASSVRLNTGELFF.

The chain joins TRBV24-1 to TRBJ2-1; tentative D call: TRBD1 (6 bases). Looked up from germline, CDR1 is KGHDR and CDR2 is SFDVKD. V lost 5 bases to trimming and J lost 10 bases, with 11 bases between them. The CDR3 runs to 12 residues. This CDR3 is CATSVGGWEQFF. Here the CDR3 DNA reads TGTGCCACCAGTGTAGGGGGATGGGAGCAGTTCTTC.

The table lists this clonotype with a few counts. V usage is TRBV7-9 and J usage is TRBJ2-7; no definite D call. The CDR3 runs 13 residues. Per germline, CDR1 SEHNR and CDR2 FQNEAQ (reference sequence). V lost 1 base and J lost 3, with 7 bases in between. CDR3 DNA sequence: TGTGCCAGCAGCTTAGATGGGATCTACGAGCAGTACTTC. It yields the protein CASSLDGIYEQYF.

In this sample, this clonotype turned up a few times. V is TRBV12-3 or TRBV12-4 and J is TRBJ1-1, with no clear D. There are 18 residues in the CDR3. V gave up 2 bases and J gave up 0 bases, with 19 bases separating them. In DNA form, the CDR3 reads TGTGCCAGCAGTTTAAAGGCCTTCGGGCAGGTCATGAACACTGAAGCTTTCTTT. Protein: CASSLKAFGQVMNTEAFF.

This clonotype came up a few times. The chain employs TRBV7-2 and TRBJ2-6, with D perhaps assigned TRBD1 or TRBD2 (6 bases each). The V and J ends lost 0 bases and 17 bases respectively, with 20 bases between them. In germline, CDR1 is SGHTA, CDR2 FQGNSA. The CDR3 is 15 amino acids. The CDR3 coding sequence is TGTGCCAGCAGCTTAGCCAGGGGCGCGGCGGGGCTTTTGACTTTC. The encoded protein is CASSLARGAAGLLTF.

This clonotype was found a few times. The V and J genes are TRBV3-1 and TRBJ2-7; D uncertain. CDR1 is LGHDT and CDR2 is YNNKEL in the germline V gene (reference sequence). The CDR3 is 13 residues long. Trimming took 1 base from V and 3 from J, leaving 7 bases between them. The CDR3 coding sequence is TGTGCCAGCAGCCAAGCTGATGGCTACGAGCAGTACTTC. The encoded protein is CASSQADGYEQYF.

The V call is TRBV20-1, the J call TRBJ2-7; 15 nucleotides match TRBD2. The CDR3 consists of 16 residues. With 6 bases clipped from V and 0 bases from J, the junction kept 6 bases outside the gene matches. Germline V gene sequence: CDR1 DFQATT, CDR2 SNEGSKA (reference sequence). CDR3 sequence: CSAPGLAGGSSYEQYF. DNA of the CDR3: TGCAGTGCCCCCGGACTAGCGGGGGGGAGCTCCTACGAGCAGTACTTC.

This clonotype has more than one count but fewer than ten. The CDR3 sequence is CASSLRAYEQYF. The CDR3 DNA is TGTGCCAGCAGCCTTCGAGCCTACGAGCAGTACTTC. The chain carries TRBV21-1 and TRBJ2-7. TRBV21-1 is labeled a pseudogene. This CDR3 is built from 12 residues.

This clonotype was seen only a few times. The chain has TRBV12-3 or TRBV12-4 and TRBJ1-5; TRBD1 might be the D (5 bases). The CDR3 runs 15 residues. Trimming took 3 bases from V and 2 from J, leaving 11 bases between them. In DNA, the CDR3 is TGTGCCAGCAGTTTCCGGGGGTCGGGCAATCAGCCCCAGCATTTT. It specifies CASSFRGSGNQPQHF.

Concerning this clonotype itself: At one end the junction does not follow the germline gene, possibly because of a read error. The V call is TRBV28, the J call TRBJ2-5; no reliable D call. CDR1 is MDHEN, CDR2 SYDVKM, per germline. The CDR3 length is 11 residues. The CDR3 region has the DNA TGTTCCAGCAGTTTTTCCGAGACCCAGTACTTC. The encoded protein is CSSSFSETQYF.

This clonotype has a handful of counts. It is unclear where the CDR3 begins or ends on the DNA, so no DNA is shown, and the CDR3 is as TCRdb lists it. This sequence joins TRBV27 and TRBJ1-1; the D call in the table, TRBD1, was not verified against the DNA. Counting both end residues, the CDR3 totals 13 amino acids. In germline, CDR1 is MNHEY, CDR2 SMNVEV (reference sequence). The CDR3 loop reads CASSTSGGGVPFF.

This clonotype was seen many times. The J gene is TRBJ2-3, the V gene TRBV12-3 or TRBV12-4, with TRBD2 matching over 10 bases. This CDR3 region has 16 residues. With 5 bases clipped from V and 2 bases from J, the junction kept 7 bases outside the gene matches. The CDR3 DNA reads TGTGCCAGCAGTCCGGGACTAGCGAGCCTCACAGATACGCAGTATTTT. It translates to CASSPGLASLTDTQYF.

This clonotype turned up a few times. V and J are TRBV20-1 and TRBJ2-5; 12 bases are shared with TRBD2. Germline CDR1 is DFQATT and CDR2 is SNEGSKA (reference sequence). Trimming at V came to 4 bases and at J to 5 bases, leaving 2 bases not matched to a gene. The CDR3 extends over 13 amino acids. The CDR3 bases are TGCAGTGCTACTAGCGGGGGGGTTGAGACCCAGTACTTC. It yields the protein CSATSGGVETQYF.

The rearrangement uses TRBV9 and TRBJ1-5, with D possibly TRBD1 on 5 matching bases. CDR1 and CDR2 (germline): SGDLS, YYNGEE. The CDR3 loop spans 15 amino acids. V was clipped by 5 bases and J by 0 bases, with 12 bases between them. CDR3 sequence reads: CASSEGGTSNQPQHF. The CDR3 nucleotides are TGTGCCAGCAGTGAGGGAGGGACTAGCAATCAGCCCCAGCATTTT. The full variable domain, in which reference TRBV9 and TRBJ1-5 provide the parts outside the CDR3, is DSGVTQTPKHLITATGQRVTLRCSPRSGDLSVYWYQQSLDQGLQFLIQYYNGEERAKGNILERFSAQQFPDLHSELNLSSLELGDSALYFCASSEGGTSNQPQHFGDGTRLSIL.

V gene TRBV7-2 combines with J gene TRBJ1-2; the D gene is possibly TRBD1 (6 bases). Trimming took 3 bases from V and 4 from J, leaving 12 bases between them. CDR1 is SGHTA, CDR2 FQGNSA, per germline. This CDR3 has 14 residues. CDR3 DNA sequence: TGTGCCAGCAGCTTTAGGGACATGATCTATGGCTACACCTTC. Translating it yields CASSFRDMIYGYTF.

CDR3 sequence (DNA): TGCGCCAGCAGCTTATACCAGGGGATCCAAGAGACCCAGTACTTC. As protein: CASSLYQGIQETQYF. V gene TRBV5-1 combines with J gene TRBJ2-5, with D maybe TRBD1 (6 bases). The CDR3 loop spans 15 amino acids. With 2 bases removed from V and 1 base from J, the gap between germline ends came to 12 bases. Germline CDR1 is SGHRS and CDR2 is YFSETQ.

The chain is built from TRBV10-2 and TRBJ1-6; possible D gene TRBD1, 6 bases. Between the trimmed V and J ends, which lost 3 bases and 7 bases, there was a span of 10 bases. The CDR3 is 14 residues long. The germline gives CDR1 WSHSY, CDR2 SAAADI. CDR3 in amino acids: CASSDWTENSPLHF. CDR3 DNA sequence: TGCGCCAGCAGTGATTGGACAGAGAATTCACCCCTCCACTTT.

The chain is built from TRBV12-3 or TRBV12-4 and TRBJ2-3; TRBD2 agrees at 9 bases. The CDR3 covers 16 residues. V was clipped by 3 bases and J by 4 bases; unmatched bases: 8. The DNA of the CDR3 is TGTGCCAGCAGTTTGGTTCCTAGCGGGATCTCAGATACGCAGTATTTT. It specifies CASSLVPSGISDTQYF.

This clonotype came up a few times. The genes are TRBV7-2 and TRBJ2-1; D is unresolved. The CDR3 loop spans 16 amino acids. Trimming left V 4 bases short and J 0 bases short, with 13 bases between. The germline gives CDR1 SGHTA, CDR2 FQGNSA. DNA for the CDR3: TGTGCCAGCAGCTCTCACGGGTCCCGCTCCTACAATGAGCAGTTCTTC. It yields the protein CASSSHGSRSYNEQFF.

This clonotype was observed at least ten times. The chain uses TRBV20-1 and TRBJ2-3; D may be TRBD2 (5 bases). The CDR3 is made up of 13 amino acids. Germline V CDR1 and CDR2: DFQATT, SNEGSKA (reference sequence). Trimming shortened V by 2 bases and J by 6 bases, and 12 bases separated the two germline ends. CDR3 sequence (DNA): TGCAGTGCTAGACCCTTCAGGAGGGATACGCAGTATTTT. As protein: CSARPFRRDTQYF.

This clonotype was detected only a few times. V usage is TRBV6-2 or TRBV6-3 and J usage is TRBJ2-1; D uncertain. Germline V gene lookup returns CDR1 MNHEY and CDR2 SVGEGT. The CDR3 covers 15 residues. V was clipped by 7 bases and J by 0 bases, with 13 bases between them. The CDR3 loop reads CASNVDGSSYNEQFF. In nucleotides, the CDR3 is TGTGCCAGCAACGTGGACGGATCCTCCTACAATGAGCAGTTCTTC.

J is TRBJ2-1 and V is TRBV4-3; 15 bases map to TRBD2. Germline V gene lookup returns CDR1 LGHNA and CDR2 YSLEER. V dropped 8 bases and J dropped 10; count of bases not matched to a gene: 6. This CDR3 spans 14 amino acids. CDR3 sequence: CASSGLAGGGEQFF. For the CDR3, the DNA is TGCGCCAGCTCGGGACTAGCGGGAGGTGGGGAGCAGTTCTTC.

In this sample, this clonotype turned up a few times. The chain joins TRBV7-2 to TRBJ2-3, with D perhaps matching TRBD1 (6 bases). Germline V gene lookup returns CDR1 SGHTA and CDR2 FQGNSA. The CDR3 has 13 residues. V lost 5 bases and J 9 bases, leaving 15 bases between the germline ends. The CDR3 loop reads CASSRSQGRTQYF. CDR3 DNA: TGTGCCAGCAGCAGATCACAGGGTCGGACGCAGTATTTT.

The V call is TRBV7-8, the J call TRBJ2-1, with D perhaps matching TRBD1 or TRBD2 (5 bases each). V was cut by 5 bases and J by 9 bases, with 8 bases left in between. CDR1 and CDR2 (germline): SGHVS, FQNEAQ. This CDR3 is built from 11 residues. The CDR3, as DNA: TGTGCCAGCAGCGATGGGGGTGAGCAGTTCTTC. Amino acid sequence: CASSDGGEQFF.